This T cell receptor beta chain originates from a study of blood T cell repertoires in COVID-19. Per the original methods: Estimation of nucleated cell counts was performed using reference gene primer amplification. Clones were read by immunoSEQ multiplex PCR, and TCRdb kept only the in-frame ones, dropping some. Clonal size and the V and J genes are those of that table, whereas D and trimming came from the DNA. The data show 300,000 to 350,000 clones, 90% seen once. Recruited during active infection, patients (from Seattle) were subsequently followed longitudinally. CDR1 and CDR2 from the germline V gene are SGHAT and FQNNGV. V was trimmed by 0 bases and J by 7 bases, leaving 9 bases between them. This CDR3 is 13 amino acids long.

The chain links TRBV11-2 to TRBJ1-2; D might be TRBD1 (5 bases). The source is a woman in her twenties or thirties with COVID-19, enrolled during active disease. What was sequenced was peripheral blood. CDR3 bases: TGTGCCAGCAGCTTAGATCGGACACCTGGCTACACCTTC. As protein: CASSLDRTPGYTF.